Listed here are 17 T cell receptor beta chains from one sample, sequenced in a study of T cell responses to AZD1222 COVID-19 vaccine. The repertoire was sequenced with immunoSEQ multiplex PCR; TCRdb's copy has only in-frame clones and lacks some. The profile covers fewer than 150,000 clones, with about 88% appearing a single time and over 8% taken by the ten largest. Sequences were derived from peripheral blood, sampled 28 days after the second AZD1222 dose. These receptors were obtained from an adult who received the AZD1222 COVID-19 vaccine.

The chain joins TRBV12-3 or TRBV12-4 to TRBJ2-2; D remains unclear. Between the trimmed V and J ends, which lost 6 bases and 6 bases, there was a span of 5 bases. This CDR3 is 11 amino acids long. In DNA, the CDR3 is TGTGCCAGCAGGAAGGCCGGGGAGCTGTTTTTT. Its translation is CASRKAGELFF.

The chain joins TRBV14 to TRBJ1-5; tentatively, D is TRBD1 (5 bases). This CDR3 comprises 13 residues. Germline values: CDR1 SGHDN, CDR2 FVKESK. With 1 base removed from V and 6 bases from J, the gap between germline ends came to 7 bases. The CDR3 DNA is TGTGCCAGCAGCCAAGCGGGGGGTCAGCCCCAGCATTTT. Translation: CASSQAGGQPQHF.

The chain joins TRBV7-2 to TRBJ1-5; TRBD1 matches at 7 bases. Trimming took 5 bases from V and 5 from J; bases not matched to a gene: 3. The germline V gene has CDR1 SGHTA and CDR2 FQGNSA. The CDR3 covers 13 residues. The chain's CDR3 is CASSADRDQPQHF. The DNA of the CDR3 is TGTGCCAGCAGCGCCGACAGGGATCAGCCCCAGCATTTT.

The genes are TRBV2 and TRBJ1-2; TRBD1 matches at 7 bases. CDR1 and CDR2 (germline): SNHLY, FYNNEI. V lost 6 bases and J lost 7; bases outside the gene matches: 8. The CDR3 has 13 amino acids. Here the CDR3 DNA reads TGTGCCAGCAGCGCGACAGGGTCCGGTGGCTACACCTTC. Protein sequence: CASSATGSGGYTF. The full variable domain, with the rest looked up from reference TRBV2 and TRBJ1-2, is EPEVTQTPSHQVTQMGQEVILRCVPISNHLYFYWYRQILGQKVEFLVSFYNNEISEKSEIFDDQFSVERPDGSNFTLKIRSTKLEDSAMYFCASSATGSGGYTFGSGTRLTVV.

V and J are TRBV11-2 and TRBJ1-1, with a possible D match to TRBD1 (5 bases). V lost 5 bases and J lost 2, with 9 bases in between. Looked up from germline, CDR1 is SGHAT and CDR2 is FQNNGV. CDR3 length: 13 amino acids. CDR3 DNA sequence: TGTGCCAGCAGCGAACAGGCCAACACTGAAGCTTTCTTT. It encodes CASSEQANTEAFF.

Turning to this clone: The same CDR3 arises from other DNA sequences in this sample as well. This chain connects TRBV18 to TRBJ1-1; no firm D call. The CDR3 runs 13 residues. Germline CDR1 KGHSH, CDR2 LQKENI. Trimming removed 3 bases at V and 2 bases at J, with 7 bases between. CDR3 sequence reads: CASSPQENTEAFF. The CDR3 DNA follows: TGTGCCAGCTCACCTCAAGAAAACACTGAAGCTTTCTTT.

The chain is built from TRBV2 and TRBJ1-1; 7 bases map to TRBD1. From germline, CDR1 is SNHLY and CDR2 FYNNEI. J was trimmed by 5 bases and V by 7 bases; bases with no gene match: 10. The length of the CDR3 is 14 residues. This chain's CDR3 is CASTSGQRATEAFF. The CDR3 DNA is TGTGCCAGCACCTCGGGACAGCGTGCGACTGAAGCTTTCTTT.

The chain carries TRBV18 and TRBJ2-2, with 8 bases that match TRBD2. V shed 3 bases and J 7 bases; nucleotides not matched to a gene: 7. Germline V lookup: CDR1 KGHSH, CDR2 LQKENI. This CDR3 is 15 amino acids long. The CDR3 DNA reads TGTGCCAGCTCACCTATCGGACTAGCCCGCGGGGAGCTGTTTTTT. Amino acid sequence: CASSPIGLARGELFF. The full variable domain, completed using reference TRBV18 and TRBJ2-2, is NAGVMQNPRHLVRRRGQEARLRCSPMKGHSHVYWYRQLPEEGLKFMVYLQKENIIDESGMPKERFSAEFPKEGPSILRIQQVVRGDSAAYFCASSPIGLARGELFFGEGSRLTVL.

J is TRBJ2-1 and V is TRBV2; TRBD2 aligns across 7 bases. From germline, CDR1 is SNHLY and CDR2 FYNNEI. J lost 9 bases, V lost 7 bases, and 15 bases had no gene match. This CDR3 contains 15 residues. CDR3 protein: CASTPGLWMGSEQFF. CDR3 nucleotides: TGTGCCAGCACCCCGGGACTATGGATGGGGAGTGAGCAGTTCTTC.

This clone has a single count. V is TRBV18 and J is TRBJ2-2; D unresolved. Per the germline V gene, CDR1 is KGHSH and CDR2 is LQKENI. V gave up 6 bases and J gave up 1 base, with 12 bases separating them. The CDR3 extends over 15 amino acids. The CDR3 sequence: CASSLPSVNTGELFF. The CDR3 DNA is TGTGCCAGCTCTCTACCCAGCGTGAACACCGGGGAGCTGTTTTTT.

The chain carries TRBV30 and TRBJ2-7; the D gene could be TRBD1 or TRBD2 (6 bases each). Germline loops: CDR1 GTSNPN, CDR2 SVGIG (reference sequence). Trimming took off 3 bases at V and 1 base at J, with 16 bases between the two ends. The CDR3 sequence is 15 residues long. CDR3 loop: CAWSPLGGGSYEQYF. Here the CDR3 DNA reads TGTGCCTGGAGCCCCTTGGGGGGCGGGTCCTACGAGCAGTACTTC.

This chain joins TRBV6-5 and TRBJ2-1; D is unresolved. V lost 7 bases, J lost 5 bases, and 12 bases lay in between. Germline CDR1 reads MNHEY; CDR2 reads SVGAGI. This CDR3 region has 13 residues. CDR3 loop: CASTLLTDNEQFF. CDR3 sequence (DNA): TGTGCCAGCACCCTTCTGACCGACAATGAGCAGTTCTTC.

This clone was recorded only once. J is TRBJ1-4 and V is TRBV15, with TRBD1 identical over 7 bases. J gave up 2 bases and V 3 bases, and 9 bases lay outside the gene matches. CDR1 is LNHNV, CDR2 YYDKDF, per germline (reference sequence). The CDR3 has 17 residues. The CDR3 sequence: CATSRLQGTRTNEKLFF. The DNA of the CDR3 is TGTGCCACCAGCAGGTTACAGGGGACTCGGACTAATGAAAAACTGTTTTTT.

The gene calls are TRBV6-5 and TRBJ1-1; D unclear. Germline CDR1 is MNHEY and CDR2 is SVGAGI. This CDR3 has 14 residues. The germline V and J ends were trimmed by 6 bases and 5 bases, with 16 bases remaining between them. CDR3 DNA: TGTGCCAGCAGCTACACCCAAGCTAGGACTGAAGCTTTCTTT. Its translation: CASSYTQARTEAFF.

The chain carries TRBV20-1 and TRBJ1-1; D unresolved. The CDR3 is made up of 10 amino acids. Trimming stripped 5 bases from V and 7 bases from J, with 8 bases between. Germline V gene lookup returns CDR1 DFQATT and CDR2 SNEGSKA (reference sequence). The CDR3 sequence is CSARLGEAFF. The CDR3 nucleotides are TGCAGTGCTCGACTGGGTGAAGCTTTCTTT.

This chain links TRBV5-4 with TRBJ2-5; 10 positions match TRBD2. The V and J ends lost 0 bases and 5 bases, in that order; junction bases with no gene match: 4. The length of the CDR3 is 15 residues. From germline, CDR1 is SGHNT and CDR2 YYREEE (reference sequence). The CDR3 DNA reads TGTGCCAGCAGCTTGGCTAGCGGGAGCCAGGAGACCCAGTACTTC. Translating it yields CASSLASGSQETQYF.

Remarks on this clone: The sample holds other DNA sequences that translate to the same CDR3. The chain employs TRBV6-5 and TRBJ1-3, with D possibly TRBD1 on 6 matching bases. V was pared by 3 bases and J by 4 bases, with 10 bases between. From germline, CDR1 is MNHEY and CDR2 SVGAGI. The CDR3 sequence is 14 residues long. The CDR3 loop is CASSYGGGGNTIYF. The CDR3 region has the DNA TGTGCCAGCAGTTATGGAGGGGGAGGAAACACCATATATTTT.